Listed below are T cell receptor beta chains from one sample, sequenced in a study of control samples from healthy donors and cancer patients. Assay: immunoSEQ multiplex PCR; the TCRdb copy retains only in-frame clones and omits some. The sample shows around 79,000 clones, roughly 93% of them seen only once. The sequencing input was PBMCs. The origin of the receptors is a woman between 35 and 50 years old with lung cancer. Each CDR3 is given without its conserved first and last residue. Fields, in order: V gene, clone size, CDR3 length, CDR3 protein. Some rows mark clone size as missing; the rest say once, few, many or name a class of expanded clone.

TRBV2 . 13 ASSAATGANYGYT
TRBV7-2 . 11 ASSLDRNQPQH
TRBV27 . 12 ASSRGDSSYEQY
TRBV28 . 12 ASSLGRPTYEQY
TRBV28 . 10 ASSRTPYEQY
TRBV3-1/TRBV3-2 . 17 ASSQKGAGSVRRYSPLH
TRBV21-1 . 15 ASSRPLSIGMGTEAF
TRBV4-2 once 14 ASSQVFRTGEREAF
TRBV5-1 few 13 ASSLEDMGLYGYT
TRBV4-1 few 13 ASSYGQGAAGELF